The following is a T cell receptor (beta chain) sequence with its context. Authors' data handling: Estimates of nucleated cell counts were drawn from the amplification of reference gene primers. Only in-frame clones appear in the TCRdb table, and some are missing; sequencing was by immunoSEQ multiplex PCR. V, J and clone size were drawn from that table, and D and trimming were deduced from the DNA. The sample contains 90,000 or so clones, 85% of which appear only once. The entry originates in a study of blood T cell repertoires in COVID-19. Whole-study context: Material from acute and convalescent COVID-19 was sourced from the United States, Italy and Spain.

The clonotype originates from a man aged 55 to 70 with acute or convalescent COVID-19. Sequencing was carried out using peripheral blood.

CDR3 protein: CASSLAGFNTEAFF. CDR3 nucleotide sequence: TGTGCCAGCAGTTTGGCAGGGTTTAACACTGAAGCTTTCTTT. The chain joins TRBV27 to TRBJ1-1; possibly TRBD1 for D (5 bases). This CDR3 comprises 14 residues. V was shortened by 3 bases and J by 2 bases, with 10 bases between the two germline ends. The germline CDR1 and CDR2 sequences are MNHEY and SMNVEV (reference sequence).